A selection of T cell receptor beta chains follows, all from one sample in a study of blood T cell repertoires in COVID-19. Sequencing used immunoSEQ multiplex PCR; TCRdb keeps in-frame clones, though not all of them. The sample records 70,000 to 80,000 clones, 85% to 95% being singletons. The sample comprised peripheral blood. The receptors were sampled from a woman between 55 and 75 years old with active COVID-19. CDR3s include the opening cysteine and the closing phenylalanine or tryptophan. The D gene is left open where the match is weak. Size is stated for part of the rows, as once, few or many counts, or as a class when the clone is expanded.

CDR3aa: CASSQGRVGLRPEAFF
CDR3nt: TGTGCCAGTAGTCAGGGTCGGGTCGGATTAAGGCCTGAAGCTTTCTTT
abundance: NA
v_gene: TRBV19
j_gene: TRBJ1-1
len: 16
d_gene: NA

CDR3aa: CASSVGGPGEKLFF
CDR3nt: TGTGCCAGCAGCGTAGGAGGGCCAGGCGAAAAACTGTTTTTT
abundance: NA
v_gene: TRBV9
j_gene: TRBJ1-4
len: 14
d_gene: NA

CDR3aa: CASRGEGSGSETQYF
CDR3nt: TGTGCCAGCAGGGGAGAAGGTAGCGGGAGTGAGACCCAGTACTTC
abundance: once
v_gene: TRBV2
j_gene: TRBJ2-5
len: 15
d_gene: TRBD2

CDR3aa: CASSLTVSGRGAFF
CDR3nt: TGCGCCAGCAGCTTGACTGTGTCCGGCCGGGGTGCTTTCTTT
abundance: NA
v_gene: TRBV5-1
j_gene: TRBJ1-1
len: 14
d_gene: NA

CDR3aa: CSAPRGTEAFF
CDR3nt: TGCAGTGCTCCTAGGGGGACTGAAGCTTTCTTT
abundance: once
v_gene: TRBV20-1
j_gene: TRBJ1-1
len: 11
d_gene: NA

CDR3aa: CASSESAVNGYTF
CDR3nt: TGCGCCAGCAGTGAGTCGGCAGTCAATGGCTACACCTTC
abundance: NA
v_gene: TRBV10-2
j_gene: TRBJ1-2
len: 13
d_gene: NA

CDR3aa: CATSFYPYREGTDTQYF
CDR3nt: TGTGCCACCAGCTTCTACCCCTACCGGGAGGGCACAGATACGCAGTATTTT
abundance: NA
v_gene: TRBV15
j_gene: TRBJ2-3
len: 17
d_gene: TRBD2

CDR3aa: CASSLVGETQYF
CDR3nt: TGTGCCAGCAGCCTCGTCGGAGAGACCCAGTACTTC
abundance: NA
v_gene: TRBV28
j_gene: TRBJ2-5
len: 12
d_gene: NA

CDR3aa: CASSSGLAGETQYF
CDR3nt: TGTGCCAGCAGCTCGGGACTAGCGGGAGAGACCCAGTACTTC
abundance: NA
v_gene: TRBV13
j_gene: TRBJ2-5
len: 14
d_gene: TRBD2

CDR3aa: CASSPRFGLAGDAGELFF
CDR3nt: TGTGCCAGCTCACCAAGGTTTGGACTAGCGGGAGATGCCGGGGAGCTGTTTTTT
abundance: NA
v_gene: TRBV18
j_gene: TRBJ2-2
len: 18
d_gene: TRBD2

CDR3aa: CASSYSGAGVQPQHF
CDR3nt: TGTGCCAGCAGTTACTCTGGGGCAGGGGTACAGCCCCAGCATTTT
abundance: NA
v_gene: TRBV6-6
j_gene: TRBJ1-5
len: 15
d_gene: NA

CDR3aa: CASSQGISPYEQYF
CDR3nt: TGTGCCAGCAGCCAAGGCATTAGCCCCTACGAGCAGTACTTC
abundance: NA
v_gene: TRBV3-1/TRBV3-2
j_gene: TRBJ2-7
len: 14
d_gene: NA

CDR3aa: CASSRHETGPTNEKLFF
CDR3nt: TGTGCCAGCAGCCGGCACGAGACAGGTCCAACTAATGAAAAACTGTTTTTT
abundance: NA
v_gene: TRBV3-1/TRBV3-2
j_gene: TRBJ1-4
len: 17
d_gene: NA

CDR3aa: CAGKDRGWYTEAFF
CDR3nt: TGTGCCGGTAAGGACAGGGGATGGTACACTGAAGCTTTCTTT
abundance: NA
v_gene: TRBV6-5
j_gene: TRBJ1-1
len: 14
d_gene: TRBD1

CDR3aa: CASCRAEDQPQHF
CDR3nt: TGTGCCTCCTGCAGGGCTGAAGATCAGCCCCAGCATTTT
abundance: NA
v_gene: TRBV2
j_gene: TRBJ1-5
len: 13
d_gene: NA

CDR3aa: CASSSDSYNEQFF
CDR3nt: TGCGCCAGTTCGTCAGATTCCTACAATGAGCAGTTCTTC
abundance: NA
v_gene: TRBV5-1
j_gene: TRBJ2-1
len: 13
d_gene: NA

CDR3aa: CASSQGRGFEAFF
CDR3nt: TGTGCCAGCAGCCAAGGGCGGGGTTTTGAAGCTTTCTTT
abundance: NA
v_gene: TRBV3-1/TRBV3-2
j_gene: TRBJ1-1
len: 13
d_gene: NA

CDR3aa: CASSLRGSGNTIYF
CDR3nt: TGTGCCAGCAGCCTGAGGGGGAGTGGAAACACCATATATTTT
abundance: few
v_gene: TRBV5-4
j_gene: TRBJ1-3
len: 14
d_gene: NA

CDR3aa: CASSIRTGDTQYF
CDR3nt: TGTGCCAGCAGCATCCGGACAGGAGATACGCAGTATTTT
abundance: NA
v_gene: TRBV11-3
j_gene: TRBJ2-3
len: 13
d_gene: TRBD1

CDR3aa: CASSLFGYNEQFF
CDR3nt: TGTGCCAGCAGCTTGTTCGGGTACAATGAGCAGTTCTTC
abundance: NA
v_gene: TRBV5-4
j_gene: TRBJ2-1
len: 13
d_gene: NA

CDR3aa: CASSAQLGGTEAFF
CDR3nt: TGTGCCAGCAGCGCCCAGCTTGGGGGGACTGAAGCTTTCTTT
abundance: NA
v_gene: TRBV9
j_gene: TRBJ1-1
len: 14
d_gene: NA

CDR3aa: CASSRIGGQGRTGELFF
CDR3nt: TGCGCCAGCAGCCGAATCGGGGGACAGGGAAGAACCGGGGAGCTGTTTTTT
abundance: NA
v_gene: TRBV5-1
j_gene: TRBJ2-2
len: 17
d_gene: TRBD1

CDR3aa: CASSIRDWDNEQFF
CDR3nt: TGTGCCAGTAGTATCCGGGACTGGGACAATGAGCAGTTCTTC
abundance: once
v_gene: TRBV19
j_gene: TRBJ2-1
len: 14
d_gene: NA

CDR3aa: CASSLAFEQYF
CDR3nt: TGTGCCAGCAGTCTAGCTTTCGAGCAGTACTTC
abundance: NA
v_gene: TRBV2
j_gene: TRBJ2-7
len: 11
d_gene: NA

CDR3aa: CARPGLAGLAYNEQFF
CDR3nt: TGTGCCAGACCGGGACTAGCGGGGCTTGCCTACAATGAGCAGTTCTTC
abundance: NA
v_gene: TRBV6-4
j_gene: TRBJ2-1
len: 16
d_gene: TRBD2

CDR3aa: CAWSPLGAGGPSTGELFF
CDR3nt: TGTGCCTGGAGCCCACTCGGGGCGGGAGGGCCTAGTACCGGGGAGCTGTTTTTT
abundance: NA
v_gene: TRBV30
j_gene: TRBJ2-2
len: 18
d_gene: TRBD2

CDR3aa: CASSAGPSYNEQFF
CDR3nt: TGTGCCAGCAGCGCGGGTCCTTCCTACAATGAGCAGTTCTTC
abundance: NA
v_gene: TRBV27
j_gene: TRBJ2-1
len: 14
d_gene: NA

CDR3aa: CASSLGGQGNEQFF
CDR3nt: TGTGCCAGCAGCTTAGGGGGACAGGGCAATGAGCAGTTCTTC
abundance: NA
v_gene: TRBV7-2
j_gene: TRBJ2-1
len: 14
d_gene: TRBD1

CDR3aa: CASSPPTSGEQYF
CDR3nt: TGTGCCAGCTCACCACCTACTAGCGGCGAGCAGTACTTC
abundance: NA
v_gene: TRBV18
j_gene: TRBJ2-7
len: 13
d_gene: TRBD2

CDR3aa: CASSYGQGLNTEAFF
CDR3nt: TGTGCCAGCAGTTATGGGCAGGGGCTGAACACTGAAGCTTTCTTT
abundance: once
v_gene: TRBV6-5
j_gene: TRBJ1-1
len: 15
d_gene: NA

CDR3aa: CASSLRTGDDQPQHF
CDR3nt: TGCGCCAGCAGCCTGCGGACAGGGGACGATCAGCCCCAGCATTTT
abundance: NA
v_gene: TRBV4-1
j_gene: TRBJ1-5
len: 15
d_gene: TRBD1

CDR3aa: CASSATGRYGYTF
CDR3nt: TGTGCCAGCAGTGCGACAGGGCGCTATGGCTACACCTTC
abundance: NA
v_gene: TRBV27
j_gene: TRBJ1-2
len: 13
d_gene: TRBD1

CDR3aa: CASLTTSGTDTQYF
CDR3nt: TGTGCCAGCCTCACCACTAGCGGCACAGATACGCAGTATTTT
abundance: NA
v_gene: TRBV13
j_gene: TRBJ2-3
len: 14
d_gene: TRBD2

CDR3aa: CASSRGRDQPQHF
CDR3nt: TGTGCCAGCAGCCGAGGCAGGGATCAGCCCCAGCATTTT
abundance: NA
v_gene: TRBV14
j_gene: TRBJ1-5
len: 13
d_gene: NA

CDR3aa: CASSQQVYGEQFF
CDR3nt: TGTGCCAGCAGCCAACAGGTTTACGGTGAGCAGTTCTTC
abundance: NA
v_gene: TRBV16
j_gene: TRBJ2-1
len: 13
d_gene: NA

CDR3aa: CSVSSGNTIYF
CDR3nt: TGCAGCGTTTCATCTGGAAACACCATATATTTT
abundance: NA
v_gene: TRBV29-1
j_gene: TRBJ1-3
len: 11
d_gene: NA

CDR3aa: CSASDSGTPKVETQYF
CDR3nt: TGCAGTGCTAGTGACAGCGGGACACCGAAGGTAGAGACCCAGTACTTC
abundance: NA
v_gene: TRBV20-1
j_gene: TRBJ2-5
len: 16
d_gene: NA

CDR3aa: CASSERAGGTYGHTF
CDR3nt: TGTGCCAGCAGTGAACGGGCAGGGGGGACCTATGGCCACACCTTC
abundance: NA
v_gene: TRBV2
j_gene: TRBJ1-2
len: 15
d_gene: TRBD1

CDR3aa: CASSLGARGLKTQYF
CDR3nt: TGCGCCAGCAGCCTAGGAGCGAGGGGGTTGAAGACCCAGTACTTC
abundance: NA
v_gene: TRBV5-1
j_gene: TRBJ2-5
len: 15
d_gene: NA

CDR3aa: CASSYTGLADTYEQYF
CDR3nt: TGTGCCAGCAGTTACACCGGACTAGCGGATACCTACGAGCAGTACTTC
abundance: NA
v_gene: TRBV6-5
j_gene: TRBJ2-7
len: 16
d_gene: TRBD2

CDR3aa: CASSPGGYKEMNEQFF
CDR3nt: TGTGCCAGCAGCCCCGGGGGTTACAAGGAAATGAATGAGCAGTTCTTC
abundance: NA
v_gene: TRBV7-9
j_gene: TRBJ2-1
len: 16
d_gene: NA

CDR3aa: CASSSLGQEVMNTEAFF
CDR3nt: TGTGCCAGCAGTTCCCTGGGACAGGAGGTGATGAACACTGAAGCTTTCTTT
abundance: NA
v_gene: TRBV28
j_gene: TRBJ1-1
len: 17
d_gene: TRBD1

CDR3aa: CASSLGRLAGGRHNEQFF
CDR3nt: TGTGCCAGCAGCTTAGGTCGGCTAGCGGGAGGCCGACACAATGAGCAGTTCTTC
abundance: once
v_gene: TRBV7-2
j_gene: TRBJ2-1
len: 18
d_gene: TRBD2